The 18 T cell receptor beta chains given below trace back to one sample, sequenced in a study of blood T cells in healthy people across ages. Through a sample-barcoded 5' primer and a J-beta primer mix, a second PCR was run for roughly 7 to 12 cycles. TCRdb independently ran MiXCR on the 5' RACE reads; one entry per CDR3 protein. The table records fewer than 1 million distinct CDR3 sequences, 44% of them present only once. The material sequenced was blood. All receptors come from a man in his fifties or sixties in good health.

This chain connects TRBV3-1 to TRBJ2-3; D uncertain. Trimming removed 6 bases at V and 4 bases at J, with 11 bases between. CDR1 LGHDT and CDR2 YNNKEL come from the germline V gene (reference sequence). The CDR3 consists of 13 residues. CDR3 nucleotide sequence: TGTGCCAGCAGTCCTGCCGGCGCAGATACGCAGTATTTT. This gives the protein CASSPAGADTQYF.

The chain combines TRBV2 with TRBJ2-7; 8 bases are shared with TRBD1. The V segment lost 6 bases and the J segment 4 bases; nucleotides outside the gene matches: 8. The CDR3 loop spans 14 amino acids. Germline CDR1 is SNHLY and CDR2 is FYNNEI. The CDR3 loop is CASREQGESYEQYF. CDR3 bases: TGTGCCAGCAGGGAACAGGGGGAGTCTTACGAGCAGTACTTC.

This clonotype showed up just a few times. The chain employs TRBV12-3 or TRBV12-4 and TRBJ2-1; D not resolved. Trimming cost V 8 bases and J 7 bases, with 9 bases left between them. The CDR3 length is 11 residues. CDR3 residues: CASQMGNEQFF. The DNA for the CDR3 is TGTGCCAGCCAAATGGGGAATGAGCAGTTCTTC.

V usage is TRBV20-1 and J usage is TRBJ1-5, with D perhaps matching TRBD1 (6 bases). The V gene lost 6 bases and the J gene lost 7 bases, with 22 bases spanning the gap. The germline V gene encodes CDR1 DFQATT and CDR2 SNEGSKA (reference sequence). This CDR3 comprises 15 residues. The CDR3 DNA reads as TGCAGTGCCCTTCCCTTTAACAGGGCCAGCCAGCCCCAGCATTTT. Translation: CSALPFNRASQPQHF.

The table lists this clonotype with a few counts. The chain carries TRBV9 and TRBJ2-7; 7 bases match TRBD1. V lost 3 bases, J lost 6 bases, and 6 bases stayed unmatched. CDR1 and CDR2 from the germline V gene are SGDLS and YYNGEE. CDR3 length equals 13 residues. CDR3 nucleotides: TGTGCCAGCAGCGCAGGGGGTACGTCCGAGCAGTACTTC. Residues: CASSAGGTSEQYF. The full variable domain, in which reference TRBV9 and TRBJ2-7 provide the parts outside the CDR3, is DSGVTQTPKHLITATGQRVTLRCSPRSGDLSVYWYQQSLDQGLQFLIQYYNGEERAKGNILERFSAQQFPDLHSELNLSSLELGDSALYFCASSAGGTSEQYFGPGTRLTVT.

This clonotype was seen repeatedly, ten times or more. The J gene is TRBJ2-3, the V gene TRBV29-1; 9 positions match TRBD1. J gave up 2 bases and V 3 bases, and 3 bases lay outside the gene matches. CDR1 is SQVTM and CDR2 is ANQGSEA in the germline V gene. The CDR3 is 14 amino acids. CDR3 nucleotide sequence: TGCAGCGTTGAGGGACAGGGTAACACAGATACGCAGTATTTT. Its protein is CSVEGQGNTDTQYF.

The rearrangement joins TRBV15 to TRBJ2-5; 8 nucleotides agree with TRBD1. The V and J ends lost 3 bases and 1 base, in that order; junction bases with no gene match: 7. CDR1 LNHNV and CDR2 YYDKDF come from the germline V gene (reference sequence). The CDR3 has 16 residues. As DNA, the CDR3 is TGTGCCACCAGCAGTCGAAGACAGGGGCCCCAAGAGACCCAGTACTTC. Its translation: CATSSRRQGPQETQYF.

The chain carries TRBV7-6 and TRBJ2-3; D gene uncertain. The V end lost 1 base, the J end lost 8 bases, and 10 bases lay between the germline ends. The CDR3 consists of 13 residues. Germline V CDR1 and CDR2: SGHVS, FNYEAQ. The CDR3 DNA follows: TGTGCCAGCAGCTTAGGCCCTAGTGGTACGCAGTATTTT. Protein product: CASSLGPSGTQYF.

The V call is TRBV10-3, the J call TRBJ2-7; a possible D gene is TRBD1 (5 bases). The CDR3 spans 12 residues. Germline V gene sequence: CDR1 ENHRY, CDR2 SYGVKD. V was pared by 0 bases and J by 7 bases, with 7 bases between. Here the CDR3 DNA reads TGTGCCATCAGTGAGTCACAGGCTGAGCAGTACTTC. It specifies CAISESQAEQYF.

This chain connects TRBV12-3 or TRBV12-4 to TRBJ1-5; D is uncertain. This CDR3 comprises 13 residues. V lost 5 bases and J 4 bases, leaving 9 bases between the germline ends. CDR3 loop: CASSVWENQPQHF. The CDR3 nucleotides read TGTGCCAGCAGTGTGTGGGAAAATCAGCCCCAGCATTTT.

This clonotype was detected only a few times. The chain uses TRBV7-9 and TRBJ1-2, with TRBD1 identical over 8 bases. V lost 4 bases, J lost 7 bases, and 8 bases stayed unmatched. Germline V gene lookup returns CDR1 SEHNR and CDR2 FQNEAQ (reference sequence). The CDR3 contains 14 residues. The CDR3 bases are TGTGCCAGCAGCTCGACAGGGGATCAGCGTGGCTACACCTTC. Its protein product is CASSSTGDQRGYTF.

For this clonotype: With a much larger clone just one base away, this may be a read error. The J gene is TRBJ2-5, the V gene TRBV10-2; D gene ambiguous. With the DNA end fitting TRBJ2-1 better, the J assignment may be wrong. Germline V gene data show CDR1 as WSHSY and CDR2 as SAAADI. The CDR3 totals 12 residues. CDR3: CASSVSRETQFF. CDR3 DNA: TGCGCCAGCAGTGTTAGTAGAGAGACCCAGTTCTTC.

The rearrangement joins TRBV21-1 to TRBJ2-7; TRBD1 reflects the table's D call only, with no check against the DNA. TRBV21-1 is termed a pseudogene. The CDR3 has 19 residues. For the CDR3, the DNA is TGTGCCAGCAGCAAAAGGGGAATAAGGGGACAGAGTTTGGCCTACGAGCAGTACTTC. This encodes CASSKRGIRGQSLAYEQYF.

This clonotype was recorded many times. The rearrangement links TRBV10-3 to TRBJ2-7; D is undetermined. Trimming pared 6 bases from V and 0 bases from J, leaving 6 bases between. Germline V CDR1 and CDR2: ENHRY, SYGVKD. This CDR3 contains 12 residues. The CDR3 sequence is CAISANSYEQYF. The DNA of the CDR3 is TGTGCCATCAGCGCCAACTCCTACGAGCAGTACTTC.

This clonotype was counted between two and nine times. The rearrangement uses TRBV12-3 or TRBV12-4 and TRBJ2-6; D unresolved. This CDR3 is built from 20 residues. V lost 7 bases, J lost 0 bases, and 25 bases lay in between. Here the CDR3 DNA reads TGTGCCAGCATTGTACAACCTCGTTCCACAAAAGTCTCTGGGGCCAACGTCCTGACTTTC. Protein: CASIVQPRSTKVSGANVLTF.

J is TRBJ2-5 and V is TRBV20-1; 7 bases are a match to TRBD2. CDR1 is DFQATT and CDR2 is SNEGSKA in the germline V gene (reference sequence). The junction had 12 bases not matched to a gene; V was cut back by 6 bases and J by 5 bases. This CDR3 contains 14 residues. The CDR3 region has the DNA TGCAGTGCCCCACCGGCTAGCGGAGTGGAGACCCAGTACTTC. Residues: CSAPPASGVETQYF.

V is TRBV20-1 and J is TRBJ2-4; 7 nucleotides align to TRBD1. The end of the DNA aligns better with TRBJ2-7, so the J call may be wrong. Per the germline V gene, CDR1 is DFQATT and CDR2 is SNEGSKA (reference sequence). The CDR3 has 15 amino acids. The CDR3 DNA reads TGCAGTGCTAGAGATGTCCGGACAGGCATCTACGAGCAGTACTTC. Its protein is CSARDVRTGIYEQYF.

This clonotype was picked up many times. This sequence joins TRBV4-3 and TRBJ2-5; D ambiguous. The CDR3 length is 14 residues. V lost 0 bases and J lost 2, with 7 bases in between. The germline gives CDR1 LGHNA, CDR2 YSLEER. CDR3 loop: CASSQELYQETQYF. CDR3 sequence (DNA): TGCGCCAGCAGCCAAGAGTTGTATCAAGAGACCCAGTACTTC.